This is a list of T cell receptor beta chains from one sample in a study of T cell responses to AZD1222 COVID-19 vaccine. The protocol was immunoSEQ multiplex PCR, while the TCRdb copy is restricted to in-frame clones and leaves out a portion. The sample carries approximately 160,000 clones, 87% recorded once. This specimen consisted of peripheral blood, obtained on day 0 of AZD1222 vaccination. These receptors all come from an adult in good health. Each CDR3 is given with its conserved first and last residue. Clone size appears in some rows only: once, few, many, or a class for an expanded clone.

J gene: TRBJ2-1; clone size: NA; V gene: TRBV7-3; CDR3 protein: CASSSAAGANEQFF
J gene: TRBJ1-4; clone size: NA; V gene: TRBV5-1; CDR3 protein: CASSLEGVANEKLFF
J gene: TRBJ2-6; clone size: once; V gene: TRBV30; CDR3 protein: CAWRRFRSLGTGANVLTF
J gene: TRBJ2-7; clone size: NA; V gene: TRBV15; CDR3 protein: CATSRGRSSYEQYF
J gene: TRBJ2-1; clone size: few; V gene: TRBV6-5; CDR3 protein: CASCLTDSGLYEQFF
J gene: TRBJ2-7; clone size: once; V gene: TRBV7-2; CDR3 protein: CASSHPRSGLEQYF
J gene: TRBJ2-1; clone size: NA; V gene: TRBV6-1; CDR3 protein: CASSDPHKNEQFF
J gene: TRBJ1-2; clone size: NA; V gene: TRBV5-4; CDR3 protein: CASSYRQGVGGYTF
J gene: TRBJ1-5; clone size: NA; V gene: TRBV28; CDR3 protein: CASRIAPEPQHF
J gene: TRBJ2-5; clone size: NA; V gene: TRBV9; CDR3 protein: CASSVAGGETQYF
J gene: TRBJ1-1; clone size: NA; V gene: TRBV6-6; CDR3 protein: CASSSNLDRVQAFF
J gene: TRBJ2-7; clone size: NA; V gene: TRBV19; CDR3 protein: CASNDAGEGYEQYF
J gene: TRBJ1-1; clone size: NA; V gene: TRBV2; CDR3 protein: CASKFQGANTEAFF
J gene: TRBJ2-7; clone size: NA; V gene: TRBV4-1; CDR3 protein: CASSQGLAGSGEQYF
J gene: TRBJ1-1; clone size: NA; V gene: TRBV11-3; CDR3 protein: CASSSEGGTEAFF
J gene: TRBJ1-5; clone size: NA; V gene: TRBV6-1; CDR3 protein: CASSDMGQGENQPQHF
J gene: TRBJ2-5; clone size: NA; V gene: TRBV5-5; CDR3 protein: CASSLTGSETQYF
J gene: TRBJ2-7; clone size: NA; V gene: TRBV5-1; CDR3 protein: CASSSGLAGKNEQYF
J gene: TRBJ1-1; clone size: NA; V gene: TRBV6-1; CDR3 protein: CASSERDYTEAFF
J gene: TRBJ1-4; clone size: once; V gene: TRBV5-1; CDR3 protein: CASSLEARNEKLFF
J gene: TRBJ1-5; clone size: NA; V gene: TRBV19; CDR3 protein: CASSRGDRESDQPQHF
J gene: TRBJ1-5; clone size: few; V gene: TRBV28; CDR3 protein: CASTTRNQPQHF
J gene: TRBJ2-1; clone size: few; V gene: TRBV5-6; CDR3 protein: CASSDATSNEQFF
J gene: TRBJ1-6; clone size: NA; V gene: TRBV18; CDR3 protein: CASSPSERDNSPLHF
J gene: TRBJ1-2; clone size: NA; V gene: TRBV12-3/TRBV12-4; CDR3 protein: CASSQAPNYGYTF
J gene: TRBJ2-5; clone size: once; V gene: TRBV5-1; CDR3 protein: CASSLEVPETQYF
J gene: TRBJ1-2; clone size: few; V gene: TRBV3-1/TRBV3-2; CDR3 protein: CASSSGLSSGYTF
J gene: TRBJ2-2; clone size: few; V gene: TRBV30; CDR3 protein: CAWSRNTGELFF
J gene: TRBJ2-5; clone size: NA; V gene: TRBV7-2; CDR3 protein: CASSLEVGTSGQYF
J gene: TRBJ1-2; clone size: NA; V gene: TRBV27; CDR3 protein: CASSPGQGRPYGYTF
J gene: TRBJ2-2; clone size: NA; V gene: TRBV29-1; CDR3 protein: CSVEVLREGLGTGELFF
J gene: TRBJ2-6; clone size: NA; V gene: TRBV5-5; CDR3 protein: CASSSYGGTPLSGANVLTF
J gene: TRBJ2-7; clone size: NA; V gene: TRBV5-6; CDR3 protein: CASSLDFSYEQYF
J gene: TRBJ2-7; clone size: NA; V gene: TRBV5-1; CDR3 protein: CASSLPTYEQYF
J gene: TRBJ2-2; clone size: once; V gene: TRBV3-1/TRBV3-2; CDR3 protein: CASSQARRTGELFF
J gene: TRBJ1-2; clone size: few; V gene: TRBV7-9; CDR3 protein: CASSFGDRRGDGYTF
J gene: TRBJ1-5; clone size: NA; V gene: TRBV5-1; CDR3 protein: CASSIGQGNQPQHF
J gene: TRBJ2-7; clone size: few; V gene: TRBV5-4; CDR3 protein: CASSFPREEQYF
J gene: TRBJ1-1; clone size: NA; V gene: TRBV28; CDR3 protein: CASSPRTLSNTEAFF
J gene: TRBJ1-2; clone size: NA; V gene: TRBV19; CDR3 protein: CASSIGYRGRGNYGYTF
J gene: TRBJ2-7; clone size: few; V gene: TRBV2; CDR3 protein: CASTLRLEQYF
J gene: TRBJ2-2; clone size: NA; V gene: TRBV18; CDR3 protein: CASSLGQGAAAGELFF
J gene: TRBJ1-2; clone size: NA; V gene: TRBV18; CDR3 protein: CASSPLQGDSYTF
J gene: TRBJ2-7; clone size: NA; V gene: TRBV19; CDR3 protein: CASTPTSGSSYEQYF
J gene: TRBJ1-1; clone size: NA; V gene: TRBV9; CDR3 protein: CASSPSEGAPSEAFF
J gene: TRBJ2-1; clone size: NA; V gene: TRBV7-6; CDR3 protein: CASSFWTSGGNEQFF
J gene: TRBJ1-1; clone size: NA; V gene: TRBV5-1; CDR3 protein: CASSLRQGNTEAFF
J gene: TRBJ1-2; clone size: NA; V gene: TRBV7-9; CDR3 protein: CASSLIRENYGYTF
J gene: TRBJ2-7; clone size: NA; V gene: TRBV28; CDR3 protein: CASSLRREQYF